The source of this T cell receptor (beta chain) is a study of blood T cell repertoires in COVID-19. Overall study: Whether acute or convalescent, the COVID-19 samples came from the United States, Italy and Spain.

Original processing notes: The assay estimated nucleated cells by amplifying reference gene primers. TCRdb keeps only in-frame clones here, not all; method: immunoSEQ multiplex PCR. V and J calls plus clone size are reproduced from that table; the DNA served to infer D and trimming. The sample holds under 150,000 clones, 90% seen once. There are 15 residues in the CDR3. Germline V gives CDR1 ENHRY, CDR2 SYGVKD. V was pared by 0 bases and J by 10 bases, with 16 bases between. This clonotype originated in a human donor with active COVID-19. The donor label of this sample is uncertain. The specimen was peripheral blood. The chain has TRBV10-3 and TRBJ2-1, with TRBD2 as a possible D gene (7 bases). In nucleotides, the CDR3 is TGTGCCATCAGTGAGTCGAAGGGGGGGATTTTGGAGCAGTTCTTC. Translated: CAISESKGGILEQFF.